This T cell receptor (beta chain) derives from a study of CD8 T cells in ankylosing spondylitis. A quantitative 5'-RACE method, one with molecular barcodes, was used to make TCR beta libraries. A single record per CDR3 protein comes from TCRdb applying MiXCR to the 5' RACE reads. The sample records a few hundred thousand distinct CDR3 sequences, 20% to 25% being singletons. The CDR3 totals 16 residues. After removal of 3 bases from V and 3 bases from J, the junction contained 8 bases not matched to a gene. General study findings and limits: The study identified a TCR beta motif of eight highly homologous variants that appeared characteristic of ankylosing spondylitis blood. Certain motif variants had earlier appeared in reactive arthritis synovial fluid and blood. Clones linked to disease, bearing a CD8+ phenotype, were relatively rare in peripheral blood.

This clonotype was found a few times. Its cognate antigen is unknown. The sequence came from a male donor with ankylosing spondylitis. V is TRBV12-3 or TRBV12-4 and J is TRBJ2-1, with 7 bases that match TRBD2. Source material: blood, either unsorted or a sorted T cell fraction (not recorded which). This CDR3 reads CASSFGLAEIYNEQFF. In DNA form, the CDR3 reads TGTGCCAGCAGTTTTGGGCTAGCGGAAATCTACAATGAGCAGTTCTTC.